A selection of T cell receptor beta chains follows, all from one sample in a study of identical twins. TCRdb passed the 5' RACE reads through MiXCR, listing each CDR3 protein once. Here the sample spans approximately 230,000 distinct CDR3 sequences, around 15% being singletons. The specimen sequenced was memory (CD45RO+) T cells sorted from blood. These receptors were taken from a woman younger than 30 in good health. Both conserved end residues are part of each CDR3. The D gene is left open where the match is weak. The size entry is marked missing in some rows and otherwise reads once, few, many or a size class.

CDR3: CASSVSGLAGSGYEQYF
DNA: TGTGCCAGCAGTGTATCGGGACTAGCGGGTTCCGGGTACGAGCAGTACTTC
J: TRBJ2-7
size: few
V: TRBV27
D: TRBD2

CDR3: CATSDPGTSGDEQFF
DNA: TGTGCCACCAGTGACCCGGGGACTAGCGGCGATGAGCAGTTCTTC
J: TRBJ2-1
size: .
V: TRBV24-1
D: TRBD2

CDR3: CASSLAWGAASYEQYF
DNA: TGTGCCAGCAGCTTAGCGTGGGGGGCAGCGTCCTACGAGCAGTACTTC
J: TRBJ2-7
size: .
V: TRBV11-2
D: .

CDR3: CASSSQGHSGNTIYF
DNA: TGTGCCAGCAGTTCTCAGGGCCACTCTGGAAACACCATATATTTT
J: TRBJ1-3
size: few
V: TRBV6-5
D: .

CDR3: CSASQERGGAETQYF
DNA: TGCAGTGCTAGTCAGGAGCGGGGGGGCGCAGAGACCCAGTACTTC
J: TRBJ2-5
size: many
V: TRBV20-1
D: TRBD2

CDR3: CASNQPGRHGSEQFF
DNA: TGTGCCAGCAATCAGCCAGGGCGGCACGGTAGTGAGCAGTTCTTC
J: TRBJ2-1
size: .
V: TRBV5-8
D: .

CDR3: CASTRKGGNYEQYF
DNA: TGTGCCAGCACCCGGAAGGGCGGAAATTACGAGCAGTACTTC
J: TRBJ2-7
size: .
V: TRBV5-6
D: .

CDR3: CASSSSRAGEETQYF
DNA: TGTGCCAGCAGTTCCTCCCGAGCGGGGGAAGAGACCCAGTACTTC
J: TRBJ2-5
size: few
V: TRBV6-5
D: TRBD2

CDR3: CASSYRGTGQTGELFF
DNA: TGTGCCAGCAGTTACCGTGGGACAGGGCAAACCGGGGAGCTGTTTTTT
J: TRBJ2-2
size: .
V: TRBV6-5
D: TRBD1

CDR3: CSARAIRGQAEAFF
DNA: TGCAGTGCTAGAGCGATAAGGGGGCAGGCTGAAGCTTTCTTT
J: TRBJ1-1
size: few
V: TRBV20-1
D: TRBD1